This T cell receptor beta chain was captured in a study of B cell selection in AIRE deficiency. Sorted regulatory T cells were CD4-positive, CD25-high and CD127-low or negative. This CDR3 is built from 16 residues. The V end was cut by 0 bases, the J end by 2 bases, with 14 bases between. Germline CDR1 SGHRS, CDR2 YFSETQ. Profiled with immunoSEQ multiplex PCR; TCRdb holds only in-frame clones, not every one. The profile shows around 22,000 clones, around 90% of them singletons. The V call is TRBV5-1, the J call TRBJ1-2; D unclear. Source material: CD4+CD25+ Tregs sorted from PBMCs. The clonotype was recovered from a human donor in good health. The chain's CDR3 is CASSLVSGTINYGYTF. CDR3 in DNA: TGCGCCAGCAGCTTGGTATCGGGTACTATCAACTATGGCTACACCTTC. Full variable domain (rest looked up from reference TRBV5-1 and TRBJ1-2): KAGVTQTPRYLIKTRGQQVTLSCSPISGHRSVSWYQQTPGQGLQFLFEYFSETQRNKGNFPGRFSGRQFSNSRSEMNVSTLELGDSALYLCASSLVSGTINYGYTFGSGTRLTVV.